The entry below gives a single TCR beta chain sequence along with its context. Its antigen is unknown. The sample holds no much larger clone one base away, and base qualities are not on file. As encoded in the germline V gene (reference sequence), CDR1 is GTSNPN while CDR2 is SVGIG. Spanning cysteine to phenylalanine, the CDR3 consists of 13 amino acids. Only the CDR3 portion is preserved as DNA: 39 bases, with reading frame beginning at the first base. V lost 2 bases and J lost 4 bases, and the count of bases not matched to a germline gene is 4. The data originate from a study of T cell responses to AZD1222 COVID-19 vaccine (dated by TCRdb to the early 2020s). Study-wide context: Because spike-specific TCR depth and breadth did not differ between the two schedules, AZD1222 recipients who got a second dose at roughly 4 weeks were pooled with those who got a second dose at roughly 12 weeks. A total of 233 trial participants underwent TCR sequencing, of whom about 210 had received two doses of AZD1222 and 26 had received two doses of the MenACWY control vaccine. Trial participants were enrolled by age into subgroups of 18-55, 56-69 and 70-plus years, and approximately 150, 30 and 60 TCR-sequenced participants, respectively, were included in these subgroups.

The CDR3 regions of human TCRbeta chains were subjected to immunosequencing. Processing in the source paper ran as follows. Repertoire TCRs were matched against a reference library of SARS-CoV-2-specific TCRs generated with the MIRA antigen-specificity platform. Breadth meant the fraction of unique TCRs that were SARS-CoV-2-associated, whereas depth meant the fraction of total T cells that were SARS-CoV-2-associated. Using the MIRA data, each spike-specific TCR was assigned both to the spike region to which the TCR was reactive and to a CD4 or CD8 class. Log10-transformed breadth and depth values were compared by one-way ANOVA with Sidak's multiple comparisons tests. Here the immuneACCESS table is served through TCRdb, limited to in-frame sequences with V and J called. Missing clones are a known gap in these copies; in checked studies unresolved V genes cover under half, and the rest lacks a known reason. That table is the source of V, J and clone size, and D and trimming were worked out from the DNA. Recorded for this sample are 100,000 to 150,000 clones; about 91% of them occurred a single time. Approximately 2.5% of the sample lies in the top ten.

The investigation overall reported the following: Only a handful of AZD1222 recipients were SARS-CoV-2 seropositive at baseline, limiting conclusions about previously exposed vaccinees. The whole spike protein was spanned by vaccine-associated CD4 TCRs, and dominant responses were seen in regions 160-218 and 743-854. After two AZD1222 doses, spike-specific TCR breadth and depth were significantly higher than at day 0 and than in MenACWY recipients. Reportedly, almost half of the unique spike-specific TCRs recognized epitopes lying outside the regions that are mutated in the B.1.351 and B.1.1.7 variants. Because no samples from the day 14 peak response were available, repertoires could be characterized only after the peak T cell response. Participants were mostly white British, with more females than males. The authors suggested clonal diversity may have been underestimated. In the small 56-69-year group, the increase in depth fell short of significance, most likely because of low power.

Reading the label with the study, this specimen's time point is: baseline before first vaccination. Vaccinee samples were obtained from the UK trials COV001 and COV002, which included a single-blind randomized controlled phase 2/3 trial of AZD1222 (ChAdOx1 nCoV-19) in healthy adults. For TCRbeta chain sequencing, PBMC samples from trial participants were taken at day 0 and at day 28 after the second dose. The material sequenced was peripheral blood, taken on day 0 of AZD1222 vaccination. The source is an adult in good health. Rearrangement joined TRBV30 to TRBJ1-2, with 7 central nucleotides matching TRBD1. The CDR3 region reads CAWSRQGRYGYTF. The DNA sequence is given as TGTGCCTGGAGTAGACAGGGTCGCTATGGCTACACCTTC.